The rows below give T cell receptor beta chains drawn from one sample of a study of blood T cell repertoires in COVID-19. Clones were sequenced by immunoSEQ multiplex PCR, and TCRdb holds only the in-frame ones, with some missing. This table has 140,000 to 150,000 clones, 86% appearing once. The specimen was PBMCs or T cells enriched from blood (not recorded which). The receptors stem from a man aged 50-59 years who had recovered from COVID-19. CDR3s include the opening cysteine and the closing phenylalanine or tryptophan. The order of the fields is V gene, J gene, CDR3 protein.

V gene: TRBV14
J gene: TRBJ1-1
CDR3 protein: CASSQGTGVPNTEAFF

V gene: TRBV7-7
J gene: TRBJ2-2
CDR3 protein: CASTTGREASTGELFF

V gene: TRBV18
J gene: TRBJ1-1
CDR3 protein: CASSPDRKNTEAFF

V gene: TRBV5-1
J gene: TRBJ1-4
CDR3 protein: CASSLADRFNEKLFF

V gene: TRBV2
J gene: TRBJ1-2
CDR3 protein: CASSGPGQGAANYGYTF

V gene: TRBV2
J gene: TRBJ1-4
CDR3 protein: CASSWDSTNEKLFF

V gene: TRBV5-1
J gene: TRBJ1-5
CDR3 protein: CASSLTGQTNQPQHF

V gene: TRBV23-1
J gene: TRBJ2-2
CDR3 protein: CASSPTKSGANTGELFF

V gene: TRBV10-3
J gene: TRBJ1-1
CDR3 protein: CAISDDGTAGAFF

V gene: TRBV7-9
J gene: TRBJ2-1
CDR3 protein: CASSPSGSSYNEQFF